This TCR beta chain was captured by sequencing in a study of cytomegalovirus exposure and HLA in healthy donors. Study-wide points: The sole available immune exposure information was CMV serostatus. Overall, around 160 TCR beta chains were annotated as cytomegalovirus-associated. Among CMV-associated TCR beta chains, most appeared HLA-restricted in a later analysis.

In the PCR, 60 Vbeta and 13 Jbeta primers were used. The assay was immunoSEQ multiplex PCR, and TCRdb's table has in-frame clones only and misses some. The table records about 150,000 clones, about three fifths of them present only once. Points on this clone: Its antigen is still unknown.

Input material: PBMCs. The TCR comes from a male donor in good health and CMV-seronegative.

The DNA of the CDR3 is TGTGCCTGGAGTGCCCTCTATGGCTACACCTTC. It translates to CAWSALYGYTF. V gene TRBV30 combines with J gene TRBJ1-2; no clear D gene. V shed 1 base and J shed 4 bases, with 4 bases lying between them. Germline assignment: CDR1 GTSNPN and CDR2 SVGIG (reference sequence). The CDR3 extends over 11 amino acids. The whole variable domain, filled in from reference TRBV30 and TRBJ1-2, reads SQTIHQWPATLVQPVGSPLSLECTVEGTSNPNLYWYRQAAGRGLQLLFYSVGIGQISSEVPQNLSASRPQDRQFILSSKKLLLSDSGFYLCAWSALYGYTFGSGTRLTVV.